This T cell receptor beta chain was captured in a study of prognosis after radiotherapy for stage I lung cancer. About the research overall: The patient group consisted of about a dozen men and roughly 6 women whose ages spanned 53 to 84, median about 70 years.

Genomic DNA yielded TCR beta CDR3, amplified by two-round multiplex PCR. The authors ran first-round PCR with primers specific to each TRBV and TRBJ gene. TCRdb re-called the multiplex PCR reads with MiXCR, one entry per CDR3 protein. The sample has fewer than 50,000 distinct CDR3 sequences; roughly 25% are singletons. Regarding the study as a whole: Post-treatment Shannon entropy following stereotactic body radiation therapy was lower among patients who developed distant metastases.

The J segment lost 5 bases and the V segment lost 0 bases, leaving 9 bases of the junction unmatched. This CDR3 spans 16 amino acids. Germline V gene data show CDR1 as LGHNA and CDR2 as YNFKEQ. This clonotype was detected many times. The antigen is undetermined. The sequencing here drew on PBMCs, taken before or after stereotactic body radiation therapy (not recorded which). The genes are TRBV4-2 and TRBJ2-7, with 8 nucleotides matching TRBD1. The receptor comes from a donor aged 50 or older with non-small cell lung cancer. The CDR3 DNA is TGTGCCAGCAGCCAAGATCTCAACAGGGGGGCCAACGAGCAGTACTTC. Amino acids: CASSQDLNRGANEQYF.